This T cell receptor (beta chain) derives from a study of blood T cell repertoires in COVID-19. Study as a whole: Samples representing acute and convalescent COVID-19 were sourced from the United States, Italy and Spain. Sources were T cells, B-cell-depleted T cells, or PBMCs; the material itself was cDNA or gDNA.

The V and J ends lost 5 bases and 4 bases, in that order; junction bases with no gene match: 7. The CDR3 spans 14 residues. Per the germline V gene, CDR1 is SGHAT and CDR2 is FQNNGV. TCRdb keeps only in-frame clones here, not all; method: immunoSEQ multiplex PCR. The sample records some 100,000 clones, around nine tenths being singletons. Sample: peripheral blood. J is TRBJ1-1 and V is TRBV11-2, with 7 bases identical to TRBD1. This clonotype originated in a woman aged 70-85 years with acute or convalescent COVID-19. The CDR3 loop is CASSKDRVRTEAFF. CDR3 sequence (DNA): TGTGCCAGCAGCAAAGACAGGGTTCGCACTGAAGCTTTCTTT.